The text below deals with one TCR beta chain. What it recognizes is unknown. The record originates from a study of response to subunit inactivated influenza vaccine. Study-wide findings and caveats: The authors put forward the suggestion that each seasonal influenza vaccination may bring in only a limited number of new T cells.

One entry per CDR3 protein results from TCRdb running MiXCR on the RT-PCR reads. The top ten hold about 11% of the sample, which has hundreds of thousands of distinct CDR3 sequences, about a fifth seen once. Germline values: CDR1 DFQATT, CDR2 SNEGSKA (reference sequence). The CDR3 extends over 14 amino acids. V was pared by 0 bases and J by 4 bases, with 10 bases between. The sequencing used PBMCs from blood, collected less than 6 days after vaccination. The clonotype was recovered from a man in his fifties or sixties who received an inactivated influenza vaccine. The chain carries TRBV20-1 and TRBJ2-1, with D perhaps TRBD2 (5 bases). CDR3 amino acids: CSARERRFYNEQFF. The CDR3 region has the DNA TGCAGTGCTAGAGAAAGGAGGTTTTACAATGAGCAGTTCTTC.